This TCR beta chain stems from a study of beta chain features in type 1 diabetes. Study-level information: Healthy donors, compared against patients, showed similar age, gender and cell yields. Study-wide results and caveats: A moderate, significant TCRB CDR3 shortening appeared in type 1 diabetes across four CD4+ subsets.

Expressed TCRB transcripts were sequenced because the isolated RNA had all been reverse transcribed beforehand. Clones were read by immunoSEQ multiplex PCR, and TCRdb kept only the in-frame ones, dropping some. The sample lists about 710,000 clones; roughly an eighth were seen once. This clone was detected only a few times. Its antigen is undetermined. V was trimmed by 3 bases and J by 1 base, leaving 10 bases between them. Germline V lookup: CDR1 SNHLY, CDR2 FYNNEI. This CDR3 contains 15 residues. Sequencing used naive CD4+ T cells from blood. The J gene is TRBJ1-5, the V gene TRBV2; D gene ambiguous. This receptor was taken from a man between 18 and 29 years old with type 1 diabetes. The CDR3 loop reads CASSDGVTSNQPQHF. The CDR3 DNA sequence: TGTGCCAGCAGTGATGGAGTTACGAGCAATCAGCCCCAGCATTTT.